A single sample is the source of the 12 T cell receptor beta chains below, sequenced in a study of beta chain features in type 1 diabetes. Sequencing targeted expressed TCRB transcripts, as all isolated RNA had been reverse transcribed. Clones were sequenced by immunoSEQ multiplex PCR, and TCRdb holds only the in-frame ones, with some missing. The sample carries roughly 500,000 clones, around 10% recorded once. The material sequenced was naive CD4+ T cells from blood. The receptors shown here come from a woman under 30 in good health.

There are a few counts of this clone. The chain uses TRBV9 and TRBJ1-1; D not certain. The CDR3 loop spans 13 amino acids. Germline values: CDR1 SGDLS, CDR2 YYNGEE. The ends were cut back, 0 bases at V and 8 bases at J, with 11 bases in the middle. This CDR3 reads CASSVGPPDEAFF. As DNA, the CDR3 is TGTGCCAGCAGCGTAGGGCCTCCCGACGAAGCTTTCTTT.

This clone showed up just a few times. The gene calls are TRBV20-1 and TRBJ2-5; D is unclear. CDR1 and CDR2 from the germline V gene are DFQATT and SNEGSKA (reference sequence). The CDR3 is made up of 11 amino acids. V was cut by 1 base and J by 5 bases, with 5 bases left in between. CDR3 loop: CSARGAETQYF. CDR3 nucleotides: TGCAGTGCTAGAGGGGCGGAGACCCAGTACTTC.

As to this clone: In the same sample, other DNA sequences code for this CDR3. The gene calls are TRBV5-1 and TRBJ2-5; 9 bases are shared with TRBD2. The CDR3 totals 14 residues. Germline-derived CDR1 and CDR2 are SGHRS and YFSETQ. Losses at the gene ends were 0 bases for V and 3 bases for J; bases not matched to a gene: 0. The CDR3 sequence: CASSLVAGEETQYF. DNA of the CDR3: TGCGCCAGCAGCTTGGTAGCGGGAGAAGAGACCCAGTACTTC.

This sequence joins TRBV30 and TRBJ1-3, with D possibly TRBD1 on 5 matching bases. Germline CDR1 is GTSNPN and CDR2 is SVGIG (reference sequence). V lost 5 bases and J lost 0, with 8 bases in between. There are 13 residues in the CDR3. The CDR3 nucleotides are TGTGCCTGGGGGACGGACTCTGGAAACACCATATATTTT. The encoded protein is CAWGTDSGNTIYF.

In this sample, this clone turned up a few times. V and J are TRBV5-1 and TRBJ2-5; D ambiguous. Trimming shortened V by 1 base and J by 1 base, and 8 bases separated the two germline ends. The CDR3 has 14 residues. Germline values: CDR1 SGHRS, CDR2 YFSETQ. The CDR3 loop is CASSLMSGQETQYF. In nucleotides, the CDR3 is TGCGCCAGCAGCTTGATGTCAGGCCAAGAGACCCAGTACTTC.

This clone occurred a few times. The V and J genes are TRBV25-1 and TRBJ1-2; D is ambiguous. Germline assignment: CDR1 MGHDK and CDR2 SYGVNS. The CDR3 has 14 residues. Deletions cut 4 bases from V and 7 bases from J, with 16 bases between. The CDR3 nucleotides read TGTGCCAGCAGTGCCTTCGGGAGCCCGGGTGGCTACACCTTC. Amino acids: CASSAFGSPGGYTF.

This clone came up a few times. The V gene is TRBV18, the J gene TRBJ2-1; 11 bases agree with TRBD2. Germline V gene sequence: CDR1 KGHSH, CDR2 LQKENI. The CDR3 covers 15 residues. Trimming removed 0 bases from V and 12 bases from J; junction bases left unmatched: 7. For the CDR3, the DNA is TGTGCCAGCTCACCACCCACTAGCGGGAGCTGGGGGCAGTTCTTC. Translated, it gives CASSPPTSGSWGQFF.

The gene calls are TRBV6-6 and TRBJ2-1, with a tentative D call TRBD2 (6 bases). CDR3 size: 16 residues. V was pared by 3 bases and J by 6 bases, with 18 bases between. CDR1 is MNHNY, CDR2 SVGAGI, per germline (reference sequence). The CDR3 reads CASSYRASALFNEQFF. CDR3 in DNA: TGTGCCAGCAGTTATCGGGCTAGCGCCTTATTCAATGAGCAGTTCTTC.

The rearrangement uses TRBV7-2 and TRBJ2-3, with a tentative D call TRBD2 (5 bases). V was cut by 9 bases and J by 7 bases, with 11 bases left in between. CDR1 is SGHTA, CDR2 FQGNSA, per germline. This CDR3 spans 11 amino acids. The CDR3 DNA reads as TGTGCCAGGACGAGGGCAAATACGCAGTATTTT. Protein: CARTRANTQYF.

This clone was seen just once. Other nucleotide sequences from this sample produce the same CDR3. The chain couples TRBV9 to TRBJ2-6; D is uncertain. The CDR3 extends over 15 amino acids. V was clipped by 1 base and J by 0 bases, with 5 bases between them. CDR1 and CDR2 (germline): SGDLS, YYNGEE. The CDR3: CASSVSSSGANVLTF. The CDR3 DNA sequence: TGTGCCAGCAGCGTAAGCAGCTCTGGGGCCAACGTCCTGACTTTC.

The chain joins TRBV5-1 to TRBJ1-1; D is perhaps TRBD1 (5 bases). V lost 4 bases and J 0 bases, leaving 13 bases between the germline ends. The CDR3 covers 15 residues. The V gene's germline CDR1 is SGHRS and CDR2 YFSETQ. This CDR3 reads CASSPREGMNTEAFF. The CDR3 nucleotides read TGCGCCAGCAGCCCCAGGGAGGGAATGAACACTGAAGCTTTCTTT.

This clone was counted only a few times. V and J are TRBV18 and TRBJ2-5, with no clear D. In germline, CDR1 is KGHSH, CDR2 LQKENI. CDR3 length: 12 residues. Trimming removed 4 bases at V and 4 bases at J, with 7 bases between. This CDR3 reads CASSRIGETQYF. CDR3 DNA: TGTGCCAGCTCACGTATAGGAGAGACCCAGTACTTC.